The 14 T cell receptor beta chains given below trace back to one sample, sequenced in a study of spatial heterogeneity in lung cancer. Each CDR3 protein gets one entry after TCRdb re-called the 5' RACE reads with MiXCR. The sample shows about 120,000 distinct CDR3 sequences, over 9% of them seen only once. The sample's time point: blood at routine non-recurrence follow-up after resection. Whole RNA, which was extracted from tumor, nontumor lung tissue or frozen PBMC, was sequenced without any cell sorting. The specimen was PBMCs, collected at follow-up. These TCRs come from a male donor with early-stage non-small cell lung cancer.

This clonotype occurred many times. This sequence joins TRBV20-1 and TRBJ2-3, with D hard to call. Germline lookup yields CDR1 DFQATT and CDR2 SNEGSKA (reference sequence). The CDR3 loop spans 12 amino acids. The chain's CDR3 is CRWGGPQDTQYF. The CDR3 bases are TGCAGGTGGGGTGGGCCACAAGATACGCAGTATTTT.

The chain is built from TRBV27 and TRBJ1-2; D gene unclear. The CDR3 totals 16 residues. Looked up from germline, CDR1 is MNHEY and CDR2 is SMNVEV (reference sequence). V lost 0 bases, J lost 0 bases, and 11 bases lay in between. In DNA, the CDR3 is TGTGCCAGCAGTTTATCGTCCGGACGACCTAACTATGGCTACACCTTC. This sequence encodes CASSLSSGRPNYGYTF.

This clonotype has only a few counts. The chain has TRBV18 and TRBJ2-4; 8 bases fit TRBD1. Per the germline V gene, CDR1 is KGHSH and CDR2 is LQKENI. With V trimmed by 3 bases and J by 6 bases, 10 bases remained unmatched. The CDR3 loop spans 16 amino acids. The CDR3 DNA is TGTGCCAGCTCACCGGGATCGACAGGGGTTTTAAACATTCAGTACTTC. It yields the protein CASSPGSTGVLNIQYF.

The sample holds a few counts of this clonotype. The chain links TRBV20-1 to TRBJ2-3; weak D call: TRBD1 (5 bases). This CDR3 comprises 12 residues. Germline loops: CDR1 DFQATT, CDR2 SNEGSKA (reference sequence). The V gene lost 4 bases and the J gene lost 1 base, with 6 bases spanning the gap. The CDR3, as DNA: TGCAGTGCTACGACAGGCACAGATACGCAGTATTTT. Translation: CSATTGTDTQYF.

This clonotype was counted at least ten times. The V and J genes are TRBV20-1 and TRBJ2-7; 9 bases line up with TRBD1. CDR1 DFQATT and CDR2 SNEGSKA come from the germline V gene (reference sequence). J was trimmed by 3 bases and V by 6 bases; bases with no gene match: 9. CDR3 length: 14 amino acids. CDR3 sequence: CSAAPMTGGYEQYF. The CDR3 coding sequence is TGCAGTGCGGCTCCCATGACAGGGGGCTACGAGCAGTACTTC.

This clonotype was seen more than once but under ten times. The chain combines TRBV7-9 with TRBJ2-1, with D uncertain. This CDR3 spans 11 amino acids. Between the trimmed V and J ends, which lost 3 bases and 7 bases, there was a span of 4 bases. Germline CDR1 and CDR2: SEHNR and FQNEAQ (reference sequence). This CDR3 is CASSLMNEQFF. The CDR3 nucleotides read TGTGCCAGCAGCTTGATGAATGAGCAGTTCTTC.

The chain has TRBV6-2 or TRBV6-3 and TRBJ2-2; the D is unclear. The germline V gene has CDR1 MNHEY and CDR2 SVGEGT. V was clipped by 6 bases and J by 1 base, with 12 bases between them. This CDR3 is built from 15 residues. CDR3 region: CASSYRVGNTGELFF. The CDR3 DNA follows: TGTGCCAGCAGCTACCGCGTGGGGAACACCGGGGAGCTGTTTTTT.

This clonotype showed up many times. This CDR3 is CASSKDINTEAFF. The DNA of the CDR3 is TGTGCCAGCAGCAAGGACATTAACACTGAAGCTTTCTTT. The rearrangement uses TRBV7-6 and TRBJ1-1; D perhaps matches TRBD1 (5 bases). The CDR3 totals 13 residues. The germline V gene has CDR1 SGHVS and CDR2 FNYEAQ. Trimming removed 5 bases from V and 2 bases from J, with 9 bases in between.

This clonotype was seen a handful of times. This CDR3 reads CASSSRGEGQPQHF. The CDR3, as DNA: TGTGCCAGCAGTTCCCGGGGAGAGGGCCAGCCCCAGCATTTT. J is TRBJ1-5 and V is TRBV6-6, with D uncertain. The CDR3 loop spans 14 amino acids. Germline CDR1 MNHNY, CDR2 SVGAGI (reference sequence). The V end lost 4 bases, the J end lost 7 bases, and 14 bases lay between the germline ends.

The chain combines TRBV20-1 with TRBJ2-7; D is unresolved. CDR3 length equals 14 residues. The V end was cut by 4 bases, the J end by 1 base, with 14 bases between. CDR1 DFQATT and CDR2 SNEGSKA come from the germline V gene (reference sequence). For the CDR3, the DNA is TGCAGTGCTAAACTGAAGAGAACTTCCTACGAGCAGTACTTC. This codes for CSAKLKRTSYEQYF.

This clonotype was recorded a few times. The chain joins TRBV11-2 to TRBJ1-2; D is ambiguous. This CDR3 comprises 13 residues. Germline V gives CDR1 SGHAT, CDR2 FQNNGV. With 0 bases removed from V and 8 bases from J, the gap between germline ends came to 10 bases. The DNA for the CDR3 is TGTGCCAGCAGCTTAGAACGGCAGATGGGCTACACCTTC. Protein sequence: CASSLERQMGYTF.

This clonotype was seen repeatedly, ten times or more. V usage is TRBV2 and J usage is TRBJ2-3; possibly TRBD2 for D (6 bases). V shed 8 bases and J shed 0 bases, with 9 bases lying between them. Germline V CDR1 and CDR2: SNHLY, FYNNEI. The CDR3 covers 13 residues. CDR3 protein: CASSGGSTDTQYF. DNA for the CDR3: TGTGCCAGCTCTGGGGGGAGCACAGATACGCAGTATTTT.

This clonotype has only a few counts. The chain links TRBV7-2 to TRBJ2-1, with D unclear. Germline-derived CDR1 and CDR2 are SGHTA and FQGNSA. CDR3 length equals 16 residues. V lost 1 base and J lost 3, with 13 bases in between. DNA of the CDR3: TGTGCCAGCAGCTTAGAAAAGAACAGCCGCTACAATGAGCAGTTCTTC. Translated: CASSLEKNSRYNEQFF.

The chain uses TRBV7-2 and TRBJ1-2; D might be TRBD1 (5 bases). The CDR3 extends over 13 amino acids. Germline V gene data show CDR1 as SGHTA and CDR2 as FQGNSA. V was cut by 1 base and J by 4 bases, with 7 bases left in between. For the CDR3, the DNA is TGTGCCAGCAGCTTAGACAGGATCTATGGCTACACCTTC. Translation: CASSLDRIYGYTF.